The 5 T cell receptor beta chains given below trace back to one sample, sequenced in a study of cytomegalovirus exposure and HLA in healthy donors. PCR amplification relied on 60 Vbeta primers (plus 13 Jbeta primers). Here immunoSEQ multiplex PCR was the method, and the copy in TCRdb shows in-frame clones only, minus some. The table records some 190,000 clones, 75% to 90% of them present only once. The sequenced material came from PBMCs. Receptor source: a girl aged 10-17 years in good health and CMV-seropositive.

The CDR3 protein is CASSLRAAGSTDTQYF. The CDR3 region has the DNA TGCGCCAGCAGCCTCCGAGCAGCGGGGAGCACAGATACGCAGTATTTT. The chain employs TRBV4-3 and TRBJ2-3; 7 nucleotides agree with TRBD2. The ends lost 4 bases at V and 0 bases at J; junction bases unmatched: 7. CDR1 is LGHNA and CDR2 is YSLEER in the germline V gene. The CDR3 is made up of 16 amino acids.

V and J are TRBV10-3 and TRBJ1-5; TRBD1 matches 12 bases. The CDR3 consists of 17 residues. With V trimmed by 5 bases and J by 2 bases, 7 bases remained unmatched. The germline CDR1 and CDR2 sequences are ENHRY and SYGVKD. This chain's CDR3 is CAISQGTGGDGNQPQHF. In nucleotides, the CDR3 is TGTGCCATCAGTCAAGGGACAGGGGGCGACGGCAATCAGCCCCAGCATTTT.

This clone was detected only a few times. The chain employs TRBV6-1 and TRBJ1-2, with 7 bases matching TRBD1. V trimming: 6 bases; J trimming: 6 bases; junction bases outside the gene matches: 7. CDR1 is MNHNS and CDR2 is SASEGT in the germline V gene. This CDR3 is built from 13 residues. The DNA of the CDR3 is TGTGCCAGCAGCTACAGGGGAGGAGATGGCTACACCTTC. This sequence encodes CASSYRGGDGYTF.

The V and J genes are TRBV5-1 and TRBJ2-5, with 8 bases matching TRBD1. The CDR3 spans 17 residues. Germline assignment: CDR1 SGHRS and CDR2 YFSETQ. V shed 2 bases and J 2 bases; nucleotides not matched to a gene: 11. CDR3 bases: TGCGCCAGCAGCTTAGGAAGAAGGGACAGGAAACAAGAGACCCAGTACTTC. Protein: CASSLGRRDRKQETQYF.

The chain recombines TRBV6-1 with TRBJ1-5; TRBD1 aligns across 10 bases. The V segment lost 6 bases and the J segment 10 bases; nucleotides outside the gene matches: 9. The germline V gene encodes CDR1 MNHNS and CDR2 SASEGT. The CDR3 extends over 14 amino acids. As DNA, the CDR3 is TGTGCCAGCAGCGGACAGGGGGAAGTGGATCCCCAGCATTTT. It yields the protein CASSGQGEVDPQHF.